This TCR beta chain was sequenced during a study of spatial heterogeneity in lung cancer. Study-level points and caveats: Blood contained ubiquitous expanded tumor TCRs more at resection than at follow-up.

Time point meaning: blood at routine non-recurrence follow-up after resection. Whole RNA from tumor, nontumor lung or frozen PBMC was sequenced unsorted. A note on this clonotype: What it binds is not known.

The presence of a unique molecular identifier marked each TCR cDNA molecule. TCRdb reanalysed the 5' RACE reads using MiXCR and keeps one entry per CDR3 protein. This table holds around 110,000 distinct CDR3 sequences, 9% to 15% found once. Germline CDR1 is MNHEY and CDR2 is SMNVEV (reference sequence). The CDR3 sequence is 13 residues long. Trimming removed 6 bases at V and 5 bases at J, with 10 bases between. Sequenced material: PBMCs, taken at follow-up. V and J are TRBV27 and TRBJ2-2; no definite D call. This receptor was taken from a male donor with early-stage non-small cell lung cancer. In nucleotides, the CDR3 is TGTGCCAGCAGGGATAGGAGAACCGGGGAGCTGTTTTTT. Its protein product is CASRDRRTGELFF.